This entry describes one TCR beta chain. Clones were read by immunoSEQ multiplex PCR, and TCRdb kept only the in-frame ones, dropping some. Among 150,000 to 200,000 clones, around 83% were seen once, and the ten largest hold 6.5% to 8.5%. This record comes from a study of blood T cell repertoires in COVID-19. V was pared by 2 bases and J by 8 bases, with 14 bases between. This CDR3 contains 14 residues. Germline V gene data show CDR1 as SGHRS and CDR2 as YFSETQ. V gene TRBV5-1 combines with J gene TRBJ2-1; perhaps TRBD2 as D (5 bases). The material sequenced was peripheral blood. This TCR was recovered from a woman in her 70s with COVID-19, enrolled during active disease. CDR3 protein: CASSLEGSGYEQFF. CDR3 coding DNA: TGCGCCAGCAGCTTAGAGGGTTCGGGCTATGAGCAGTTCTTC. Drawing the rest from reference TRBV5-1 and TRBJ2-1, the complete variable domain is KAGVTQTPRYLIKTRGQQVTLSCSPISGHRSVSWYQQTPGQGLQFLFEYFSETQRNKGNFPGRFSGRQFSNSRSEMNVSTLELGDSALYLCASSLEGSGYEQFFGPGTRLTVL.